The rows below give T cell receptor beta chains drawn from one sample of a study of blood T cell repertoires in COVID-19. The table came from immunoSEQ multiplex PCR; TCRdb's copy has only in-frame clones and leaves some out. The repertoire has a few hundred thousand clones, nearly 90% of them found once; the top ten carry 1.5% to 2%. The specimen sequenced was PBMCs or T cells enriched from blood (not recorded which). The receptors here all came from a woman aged 30 to 39 who had recovered from COVID-19. Each CDR3 is given with its conserved first and last residue. The D gene is left open where the match is weak. Clone size, where shown, is once, few, many, or a class for clones that have expanded.

cdr3_nt	cdr3_aa	d_call	j_call	clone_size	v_call
TGTGCCTGGGTCACAGGCCCCAACTATGGCTACACCTTC	CAWVTGPNYGYTF	NA	TRBJ1-2	NA	TRBV30
TGTGCCAGCAGCCGATGGACGGGGGAAAAACTGTTTTTT	CASSRWTGEKLFF	NA	TRBJ1-4	NA	TRBV12-3/TRBV12-4
TGTGCCAGTAGTCCCTATTCGGCTGAAGCTTTCTTT	CASSPYSAEAFF	NA	TRBJ1-1	many	TRBV19
TGTGCCAGCAGCCCACGCTTAGAGAATGAGCAGTTCTTC	CASSPRLENEQFF	NA	TRBJ2-1	NA	TRBV7-9
TGTGCCACCAGCAGACCCGGACAGCGACCCTTGAACACTGAAGCTTTCTTT	CATSRPGQRPLNTEAFF	NA	TRBJ1-1	NA	TRBV15
TGTGCCAGCAGTGAAGGGTGGCCATTCTACGAGCAGTACTTC	CASSEGWPFYEQYF	NA	TRBJ2-7	NA	TRBV2
TGTGCCAGCAGCTCAGGGAGGTTTCAGCCCCAGCATTTT	CASSSGRFQPQHF	NA	TRBJ1-5	NA	TRBV6-5
TGTGCCAGCAGTCCGGGGCAGGGGAGAGTGGGCACAGATACGCAGTATTTT	CASSPGQGRVGTDTQYF	NA	TRBJ2-3	NA	TRBV27
TGTGCCAGCAGTTCCTTCCCCCCGCCTAGCTCCCAAGAGACCCAGTACTTC	CASSSFPPPSSQETQYF	NA	TRBJ2-5	many	TRBV28
TGTGCCAGCAGTGAACCCCCCAGGGTGCCGGATGAAAAACTGTTTTTT	CASSEPPRVPDEKLFF	NA	TRBJ1-4	NA	TRBV6-1
TGTGCCAGCAGCGAAACGTGGGAGGTTAACTATGGCTACACCTTC	CASSETWEVNYGYTF	NA	TRBJ1-2	NA	TRBV6-2/TRBV6-3
TGCGCCAGCAGCTTGGATACAGGGGCTAGCACAGATACGCAGTATTTT	CASSLDTGASTDTQYF	TRBD1	TRBJ2-3	NA	TRBV5-1
TGTGCCAGTAGTACCCCCGACAGGGGCTACGAGCAGTACTTC	CASSTPDRGYEQYF	TRBD1	TRBJ2-7	NA	TRBV19
TGTGCCAGTAGTTTCCGGGACAGGGGGATCAAGGGCTACACCTTC	CASSFRDRGIKGYTF	TRBD1	TRBJ1-2	once	TRBV19
TGTGCCAGCTCACGTAGCGGGAGTCAGGAAAATGAGCAGTTCTTC	CASSRSGSQENEQFF	TRBD2	TRBJ2-1	NA	TRBV18
TGTGCCTGGAGTACTGTCCTCAACTTAGCTAACTATGGCTACACCTTC	CAWSTVLNLANYGYTF	NA	TRBJ1-2	NA	TRBV30
TGTGCCAGCAGTCTTAGAGCGGATACGCAGTATTTT	CASSLRADTQYF	NA	TRBJ2-3	NA	TRBV12-3/TRBV12-4
TGTGCCTGGAGGACTTCAAACTCTGGAAACACCATATATTTT	CAWRTSNSGNTIYF	NA	TRBJ1-3	NA	TRBV30
TGCGCCAGCAGCTTGACCGGGACCCAGTACTTC	CASSLTGTQYF	NA	TRBJ2-5	NA	TRBV5-1
TGCAGCGGGGCTTATAACACTGAAGCTTTCTTT	CSGAYNTEAFF	NA	TRBJ1-1	NA	TRBV29-1
TGTGCCAGCGGCGGGGCCACAGATACGCAGTATTTT	CASGGATDTQYF	NA	TRBJ2-3	NA	TRBV25-1
TGTGCCAGCAGCCAGACGGCTAGCGGGGGGCGTGAGCAGTTCTTC	CASSQTASGGREQFF	TRBD2	TRBJ2-1	NA	TRBV7-2
TGTGCCAGCAGTTTTGACAGGTTCTACGAGCAGTACTTC	CASSFDRFYEQYF	NA	TRBJ2-7	NA	TRBV12-3/TRBV12-4
TGTGCCTGGAGCGACAGGGGGAACCAGCCCCAGCATTTT	CAWSDRGNQPQHF	TRBD1	TRBJ1-5	NA	TRBV30
TGTGCCAGCAGTTTAGTCCTACCTCGCGAGAGCTACACCTTC	CASSLVLPRESYTF	NA	TRBJ1-2	NA	TRBV28
TGTGCCTGGAGCCAACCTAGCGGGGTCACAGATACGCAGTATTTT	CAWSQPSGVTDTQYF	TRBD2	TRBJ2-3	NA	TRBV30